This T cell receptor (beta chain) was recovered during a study of a mutant IDH1 vaccine in newly diagnosed glioma. Study information: Administration of eight vaccinations to patients took place in weeks 1, 3, 5, 7, 11, 15, 19, 23. Vaccination was launched 4-6 weeks after radiotherapy alone, or with temozolomide cycles. The therapy given earlier, which was standard therapy, consisted of radiotherapy, temozolomide, or both, and most of the patients received both.

General study findings and limits: Pseudoprogression appeared independent of alterations in top peripheral clonotypes.

Assay: immunoSEQ multiplex PCR; the TCRdb copy retains only in-frame clones and omits some. The top ten hold about 2.3% of the sample, which has about 40,000 clones, about four fifths seen once. The germline V gene encodes CDR1 SGDLS and CDR2 YYNGEE. The CDR3 is 13 amino acids. The V end was cut by 4 bases, the J end by 2 bases, with 9 bases between. For this clone: Its target is unknown.

Stated time point: week 11, during vaccination. In the vaccine, a single dose held 300 ug of the mutant IDH1 20-mer peptide, along with topical imiquimod. This clonotype was sampled from a man aged 35-49 years with glioma. The material sequenced was PBMCs, taken from a glioma patient whose treatment included an IDH1 peptide vaccine. The chain employs TRBV9 and TRBJ1-2; D unclear. The chain's CDR3 is CASSPSDNYGYTF. The CDR3 DNA follows: TGTGCCAGCAGCCCGTCGGACAACTATGGCTACACCTTC.